The 17 T cell receptor beta chains reported below all come from one sample, sequenced in a study of T cell responses to AZD1222 COVID-19 vaccine. Sequencing was performed with immunoSEQ multiplex PCR; in TCRdb, only in-frame clones are kept and a portion is missing. The sample has 150,000 or so clones, roughly 92% seen once. The source material was peripheral blood, sampled 28 days after the second AZD1222 dose. These receptors were obtained from an adult who received the AZD1222 COVID-19 vaccine.

The V gene is TRBV7-9, the J gene TRBJ2-7, with 8 positions matching TRBD1. The junction had 13 bases not matched to a gene; V was cut back by 5 bases and J by 7 bases. The CDR3 runs 15 residues. Germline V gives CDR1 SEHNR, CDR2 FQNEAQ (reference sequence). CDR3 nucleotides: TGTGCCAGCAGCAGAACCGGGACAGGCCTGTGGGAGCAGTACTTC. It translates to CASSRTGTGLWEQYF.

The chain links TRBV9 to TRBJ2-3; D remains ambiguous. Trimming took off 0 bases at V and 0 bases at J, with 11 bases between the two ends. There are 16 residues in the CDR3. Germline CDR1 is SGDLS and CDR2 is YYNGEE. The CDR3 loop reads CASSVVGEGSTDTQYF. CDR3 bases: TGTGCCAGCAGCGTAGTTGGGGAAGGTAGCACAGATACGCAGTATTTT.

This clone was detected only once. This chain uses TRBV27 with TRBJ1-2; 9 bases map to TRBD1. CDR3 size: 15 residues. Looked up from germline, CDR1 is MNHEY and CDR2 is SMNVEV (reference sequence). Trimming took 6 bases from V and 1 from J; bases not matched to a gene: 6. The CDR3 region has the DNA TGTGCCAGCAGACCCACAGGGGGCGATAACTATGGCTACACCTTC. Translation gives CASRPTGGDNYGYTF.

V usage is TRBV5-6 and J usage is TRBJ2-7; 7 positions match TRBD2. V gave up 2 bases and J gave up 1 base; unmatched junction bases: 6. Looked up from germline, CDR1 is SGHDT and CDR2 is YYEEEE. This CDR3 is built from 15 residues. The CDR3: CASSFRGGSSYEQYF. As DNA, the CDR3 is TGTGCCAGCAGCTTTAGGGGCGGGAGTTCCTACGAGCAGTACTTC. Based on the CDR3 plus reference TRBV5-6 and TRBJ2-7, the full variable domain is DAGVTQSPTHLIKTRGQQVTLRCSPKSGHDTVSWYQQALGQGPQFIFQYYEEEERQRGNFPDRFSGHQFPNYSSELNVNALLLGDSALYLCASSFRGGSSYEQYFGPGTRLTVT.

The chain uses TRBV28 and TRBJ2-1, with 9 bases fitting TRBD2. J was trimmed by 6 bases and V by 3 bases; bases with no gene match: 9. Germline-derived CDR1 and CDR2 are MDHEN and SYDVKM. This CDR3 spans 16 amino acids. CDR3 in DNA: TGTGCCAGCAGTTTGAGTAGCGGGAGTTATAGCAATGAGCAGTTCTTC. Translated, it gives CASSLSSGSYSNEQFF.

This rearrangement joins TRBV28 to TRBJ1-1; a possible D gene is TRBD1 (6 bases). The length of the CDR3 is 13 residues. The germline V and J ends were trimmed by 7 bases and 5 bases, with 14 bases remaining between them. The V gene's germline CDR1 is MDHEN and CDR2 SYDVKM. The CDR3: CASKGGRGTEAFF. In nucleotides, the CDR3 is TGTGCCAGCAAGGGGGGGCGCGGGACTGAAGCTTTCTTT.

CDR3 DNA sequence: TGTGCCAGCAAGGGGATCTCTGGGGCCAACGTCCTGACTTTC. Protein: CASKGISGANVLTF. V and J are TRBV6-5 and TRBJ2-6; maybe TRBD1 (5 bases). V was pared by 7 bases and J by 0 bases, with 7 bases between. CDR1 MNHEY and CDR2 SVGAGI come from the germline V gene. The CDR3 runs to 14 residues.

CDR3 nucleotides: TGTGCCATCAGTGAGTCGGAGACAACGGGGCAGTACTTC. Translation: CAISESETTGQYF. The V and J genes are TRBV10-3 and TRBJ2-7; D gene unclear. Germline lookup yields CDR1 ENHRY and CDR2 SYGVKD. V lost 0 bases and J 9 bases, leaving 12 bases between the germline ends. This CDR3 is 13 amino acids long.

This clone came up once. V gene TRBV12-3 or TRBV12-4 combines with J gene TRBJ2-1, with TRBD2 matching 8 bases. Unmatched junction bases numbered 16, after V lost 8 bases and J lost 16 bases. This CDR3 spans 13 amino acids. The CDR3 sequence is CASRQTTGAGAFF. CDR3 nucleotides: TGTGCCAGCCGCCAAACGACGGGAGCGGGGGCCTTCTTC.

This sequence joins TRBV6-5 and TRBJ2-5, with 11 bases that match TRBD1. Germline lookup yields CDR1 MNHEY and CDR2 SVGAGI. V shed 6 bases and J 5 bases; nucleotides not matched to a gene: 2. This CDR3 comprises 13 residues. Written as DNA, the CDR3 is TGTGCCAGCAGGGGACAGGGGGAGGAGACCCAGTACTTC. Protein: CASRGQGEETQYF.

The chain couples TRBV24-1 to TRBJ2-1; D perhaps matches TRBD2 (6 bases). This CDR3 comprises 17 residues. Between the trimmed V and J ends, which lost 3 bases and 2 bases, there was a span of 16 bases. From germline, CDR1 is KGHDR and CDR2 SFDVKD. The CDR3 region has the DNA TGTGCCACCAGTGATCGAGAAGGACTACAAGCCTACAATGAGCAGTTCTTC. Its protein product is CATSDREGLQAYNEQFF.

The rearrangement joins TRBV7-8 to TRBJ1-1, with D hard to call. Germline CDR1 reads SGHVS; CDR2 reads FQNEAQ. The CDR3 covers 18 residues. V dropped 1 base and J dropped 0 bases, with 18 bases sitting between them. The chain's CDR3 is CASSLVVPLRRLNTEAFF. The CDR3, as DNA: TGTGCCAGCAGCTTAGTAGTACCTCTGCGGAGGCTGAACACTGAAGCTTTCTTT.

This chain connects TRBV5-4 to TRBJ2-7; 8 bases fit TRBD1. The trim removed 3 bases at V and 4 bases at J, leaving 6 bases unmatched. Germline CDR1 reads SGHNT; CDR2 reads YYREEE (reference sequence). The length of the CDR3 is 14 residues. CDR3 nucleotide sequence: TGTGCCAGCAGCTCGCCAGGGGGCGAGTACGAGCAGTACTTC. This encodes CASSSPGGEYEQYF.

This chain joins TRBV7-2 and TRBJ2-7; 8 bases match TRBD1. V shed 4 bases, J shed 1 base, and the junction held 6 bases outside the gene matches. The CDR3 length is 15 residues. CDR1 is SGHTA and CDR2 is FQGNSA in the germline V gene. The CDR3, as DNA: TGTGCCAGCAGCTCTCCGGGACAGGCTTCCTACGAGCAGTACTTC. Its translation: CASSSPGQASYEQYF.

The chain is built from TRBV29-1 and TRBJ1-6; D perhaps matches TRBD1 (5 bases). Germline-derived CDR1 and CDR2 are SQVTM and ANQGSEA. The length of the CDR3 is 13 residues. Trimming stripped 6 bases from V and 13 bases from J, with 19 bases between. The DNA for the CDR3 is TGCAGCGTGAAACAGACAGTCGATACGCCCCTCCACTTT. Translating it yields CSVKQTVDTPLHF.

V is TRBV4-3 and J is TRBJ2-5; 11 bases are shared with TRBD2. This CDR3 has 16 residues. Trimming at V came to 4 bases and at J to 2 bases, leaving 6 bases not matched to a gene. Germline CDR1 reads LGHNA; CDR2 reads YSLEER. The CDR3 spells CASSRILAGDQETQYF. CDR3 DNA: TGCGCCAGCAGCCGGATACTAGCGGGGGATCAAGAGACCCAGTACTTC.

J is TRBJ1-2 and V is TRBV5-6, with TRBD1 as a possible D gene (5 bases). CDR1 is SGHDT, CDR2 YYEEEE, per germline. V was trimmed by 4 bases and J by 4 bases, leaving 14 bases between them. The CDR3 is made up of 14 amino acids. The CDR3 DNA follows: TGTGCCAGCAGCCTATTACAGGCCGCCTATGGCTACACCTTC. Translated, it gives CASSLLQAAYGYTF.